The rows below give T cell receptor beta chains drawn from one sample of a study of blood T cell repertoires in COVID-19. Clones were sequenced by immunoSEQ multiplex PCR, and TCRdb holds only the in-frame ones, with some missing. Of around 130,000 clones detected, around 84% appear once; the ten largest clones hold 2% to 2.5%. Material for sequencing was PBMCs or T cells enriched from blood (not recorded which). The receptors come from a man in his forties with acute COVID-19. Both conserved end residues are part of each CDR3. Each record gives: D gene, J gene, clone size, V gene, CDR3 protein. D genes are given only for firm matches. Clone size is stated in some rows and not others, as once, few, many or a class when expanded.

.	TRBJ1-2	.	TRBV30	CAWSRGNGYTF
TRBD1	TRBJ2-7	.	TRBV18	CASSEGAGDYEQYF
TRBD1	TRBJ2-7	.	TRBV28	CASSPRQGGSYEQYF
.	TRBJ1-5	.	TRBV6-5	CASSPPGGQPQHF
TRBD2	TRBJ2-2	.	TRBV24-1	CATSDPTSGNTGELFF
.	TRBJ1-5	.	TRBV15	CATSRSYNQPQHF
TRBD2	TRBJ2-1	few	TRBV7-7	CASSLEGWTSGVNEQFF
TRBD1	TRBJ1-5	.	TRBV13	CASSLGTGGNQPQHF
.	TRBJ1-2	.	TRBV3-1/TRBV3-2	CASSGVRNYGYTF
.	TRBJ2-3	.	TRBV6-5	CASKGDWTQYF
.	TRBJ2-5	.	TRBV7-2	CASSLWGRETQYF
TRBD1	TRBJ1-1	.	TRBV7-9	CASSLEGAVTEAFF
.	TRBJ2-2	.	TRBV5-4	CASSLGGGQTGELFF
.	TRBJ1-3	.	TRBV18	CASSPAGGRNTIYF
.	TRBJ2-7	once	TRBV3-1/TRBV3-2	CASSQEGGEGQYF
.	TRBJ1-1	.	TRBV7-3	CASSSGQNTEAFF
TRBD1	TRBJ1-1	.	TRBV28	CASSSQGLGEAFF
.	TRBJ2-7	.	TRBV19	CASSIAQGGYEQYF
TRBD2	TRBJ2-1	.	TRBV4-2	CASSQDLASGRGNEQFF
.	TRBJ1-2	.	TRBV5-8	CASSFLRGVSYGYTF
.	TRBJ2-2	.	TRBV18	CASSPAGNAGELFF
TRBD1	TRBJ1-1	.	TRBV18	CASSSSGTGGVVNTEAFF
TRBD2	TRBJ2-3	once	TRBV11-2	CASSFPSGGSEDTQYF
TRBD2	TRBJ2-1	.	TRBV28	CASSLLGTSGSYEQFF
.	TRBJ1-3	.	TRBV30	CAWDMLSGNTIYF
TRBD1	TRBJ2-7	.	TRBV7-9	CASSRQGQGVREQYF
TRBD1	TRBJ1-5	few	TRBV6-4	CASSPTGGSQPQHF
TRBD1	TRBJ1-1	.	TRBV7-9	CASSPPRQGGNGAEAFF
.	TRBJ1-1	.	TRBV3-1/TRBV3-2	CASSQGYFGGGNTEAFF
TRBD2	TRBJ2-1	.	TRBV7-3	CASSLGLAGGQNEQFF
TRBD2	TRBJ2-7	.	TRBV28	CASSHGLAGGPFYEQYF
.	TRBJ2-7	few	TRBV5-5	CASSSLIIQSGAYEQYF
.	TRBJ1-6	.	TRBV6-5	CASSYGSGVGDSPLHF
.	TRBJ1-3	.	TRBV9	CASSLAGGGNTIYF
.	TRBJ2-2	once	TRBV28	CASKGAPRSTGELFF
TRBD1	TRBJ1-1	.	TRBV10-3	CAISESTGTDEAFF
.	TRBJ1-5	.	TRBV6-6	CASSHHLDQPQHF
TRBD1	TRBJ1-2	.	TRBV3-1/TRBV3-2	CASSLPGGDGYTF
.	TRBJ1-1	few	TRBV6-5	CALGAGPRAFF
.	TRBJ2-2	.	TRBV18	CASSPLPQTGELFF
.	TRBJ1-1	.	TRBV3-1/TRBV3-2	CASSQDGRITEAFF
.	TRBJ2-1	.	TRBV6-5	CASSYSRRDNEQFF
.	TRBJ2-1	.	TRBV19	CASSMEQGGRVNEQFF
.	TRBJ1-1	.	TRBV5-4	CASSLASGGPTEAFF
.	TRBJ2-3	once	TRBV10-1	CASSPAGPDTDTQYF
.	TRBJ1-1	.	TRBV4-1	CASSQPQGGTEAFF
.	TRBJ2-5	.	TRBV18	CASSPPGDAQYQETQYF
.	TRBJ2-5	.	TRBV11-2	CASSRGSLETQYF
.	TRBJ2-7	.	TRBV7-9	CASSLVQRTYEQYF
.	TRBJ1-3	.	TRBV6-5	CASSYGEDSGNTIYF
.	TRBJ1-1	.	TRBV19	CASSIGYRNTEAFF
.	TRBJ2-2	.	TRBV7-3	CASSLQDAGELFF
.	TRBJ2-3	.	TRBV9	CASSPPGAGATDTQYF
.	TRBJ1-5	.	TRBV24-1	CATSDADIGNQPQHF